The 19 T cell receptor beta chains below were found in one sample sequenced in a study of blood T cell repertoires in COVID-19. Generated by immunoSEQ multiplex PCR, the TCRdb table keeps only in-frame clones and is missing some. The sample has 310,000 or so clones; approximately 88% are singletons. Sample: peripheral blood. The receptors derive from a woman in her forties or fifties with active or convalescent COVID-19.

CDR3 in amino acids: CASSRGLGQGYEKLFF. The CDR3 nucleotides are TGTGCCAGCAGCCGAGGCCTGGGACAGGGGTATGAAAAACTGTTTTTT. The genes are TRBV5-8 and TRBJ1-4; 10 nucleotides agree with TRBD1. Germline loops: CDR1 SGHTS, CDR2 YDEGEE. The CDR3 loop spans 16 amino acids. Trimming at V came to 4 bases and at J to 6 bases, leaving 9 bases not matched to a gene.

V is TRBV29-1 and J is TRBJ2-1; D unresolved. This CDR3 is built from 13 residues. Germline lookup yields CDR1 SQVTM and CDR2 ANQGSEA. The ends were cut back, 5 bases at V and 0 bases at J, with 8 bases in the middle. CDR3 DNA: TGCAGCGTTTCCCCGAGCTCCTACAATGAGCAGTTCTTC. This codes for CSVSPSSYNEQFF.

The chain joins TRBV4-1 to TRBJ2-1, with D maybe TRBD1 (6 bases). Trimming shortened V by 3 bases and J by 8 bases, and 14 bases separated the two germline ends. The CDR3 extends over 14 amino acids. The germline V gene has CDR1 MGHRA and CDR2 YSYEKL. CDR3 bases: TGCGCCAGCAGCCAGGGGGCCGGAGACGATGAGCAGTTCTTC. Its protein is CASSQGAGDDEQFF.

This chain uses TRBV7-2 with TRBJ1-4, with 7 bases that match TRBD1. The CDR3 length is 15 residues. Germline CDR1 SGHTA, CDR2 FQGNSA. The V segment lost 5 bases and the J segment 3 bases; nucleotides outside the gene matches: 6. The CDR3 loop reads CASSPETGSNEKLFF. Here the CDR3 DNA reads TGTGCCAGCAGCCCAGAGACAGGGTCTAATGAAAAACTGTTTTTT.

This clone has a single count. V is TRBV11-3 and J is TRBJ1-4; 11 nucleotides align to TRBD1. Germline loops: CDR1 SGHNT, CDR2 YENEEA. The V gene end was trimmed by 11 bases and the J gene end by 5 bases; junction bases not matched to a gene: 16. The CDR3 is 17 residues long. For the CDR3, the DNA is TGTGCCTCACAACCCGGGACAGGGGGTACCGTCAATGAAAAACTGTTTTTT. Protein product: CASQPGTGGTVNEKLFF.

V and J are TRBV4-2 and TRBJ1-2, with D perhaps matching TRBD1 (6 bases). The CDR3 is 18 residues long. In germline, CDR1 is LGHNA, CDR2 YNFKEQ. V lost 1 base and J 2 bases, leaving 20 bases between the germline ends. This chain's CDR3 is CASSQGPGTDSLNYGYTF. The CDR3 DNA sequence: TGTGCCAGCAGCCAAGGACCTGGGACGGACAGTCTGAACTATGGCTACACCTTC.

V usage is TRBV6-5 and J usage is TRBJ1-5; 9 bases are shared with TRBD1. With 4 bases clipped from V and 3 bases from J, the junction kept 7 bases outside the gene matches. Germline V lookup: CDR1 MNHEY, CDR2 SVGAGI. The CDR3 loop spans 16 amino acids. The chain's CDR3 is CASSFQDRGLNQPQHF. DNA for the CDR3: TGTGCCAGCAGTTTCCAGGACAGGGGCCTCAATCAGCCCCAGCATTTT.

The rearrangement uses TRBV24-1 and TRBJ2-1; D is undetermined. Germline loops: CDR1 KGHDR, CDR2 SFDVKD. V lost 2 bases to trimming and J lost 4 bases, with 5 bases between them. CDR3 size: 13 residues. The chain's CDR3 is CATSDSLYNEQFF. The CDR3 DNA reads TGTGCCACCAGTGATTCCCTATACAATGAGCAGTTCTTC.

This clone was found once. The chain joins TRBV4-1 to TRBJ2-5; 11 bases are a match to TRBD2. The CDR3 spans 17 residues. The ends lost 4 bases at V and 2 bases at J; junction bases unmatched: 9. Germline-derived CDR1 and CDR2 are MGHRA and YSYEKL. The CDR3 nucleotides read TGCGCCAGCAGCCCCGCCGGGACTAGCGGAGTTCAAGAGACCCAGTACTTC. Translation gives CASSPAGTSGVQETQYF.

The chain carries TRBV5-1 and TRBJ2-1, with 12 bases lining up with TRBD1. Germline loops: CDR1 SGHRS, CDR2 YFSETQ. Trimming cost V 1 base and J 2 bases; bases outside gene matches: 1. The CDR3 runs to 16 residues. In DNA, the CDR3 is TGCGCCAGCAGCTTGAGGGACAGGGGGCCCTACAATGAGCAGTTCTTC. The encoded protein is CASSLRDRGPYNEQFF.

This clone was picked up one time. This chain's CDR3 is CASSLSSVDTQYF. In DNA, the CDR3 is TGCGCCAGCAGCTTGTCTTCGGTGGATACGCAGTATTTT. V and J are TRBV5-1 and TRBJ2-3, with D unresolved. CDR1 and CDR2 (germline): SGHRS, YFSETQ. This CDR3 contains 13 residues. V lost 1 base and J lost 6, with 9 bases in between.

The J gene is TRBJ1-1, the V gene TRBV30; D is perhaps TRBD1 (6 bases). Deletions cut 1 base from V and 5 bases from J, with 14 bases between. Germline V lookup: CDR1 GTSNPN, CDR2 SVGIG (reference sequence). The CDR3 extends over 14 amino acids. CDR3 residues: CAWSAIGGATEAFF. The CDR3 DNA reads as TGTGCCTGGAGTGCGATAGGGGGGGCAACTGAAGCTTTCTTT.

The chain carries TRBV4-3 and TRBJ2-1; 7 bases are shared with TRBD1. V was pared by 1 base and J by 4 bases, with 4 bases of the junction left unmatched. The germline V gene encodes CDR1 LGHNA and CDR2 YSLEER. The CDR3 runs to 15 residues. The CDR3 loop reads CASSQGTGGYNEQFF. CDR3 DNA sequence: TGCGCCAGCAGCCAAGGGACAGGCGGTTACAATGAGCAGTTCTTC.

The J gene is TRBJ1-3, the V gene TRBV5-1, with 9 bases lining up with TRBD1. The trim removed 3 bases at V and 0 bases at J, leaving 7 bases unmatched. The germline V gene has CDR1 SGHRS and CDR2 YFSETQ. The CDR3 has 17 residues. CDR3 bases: TGCGCCAGCAGCTCCGCCGGGACAGGGAGCTCTGGAAACACCATATATTTT. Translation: CASSSAGTGSSGNTIYF.

Here the CDR3 reads CASSEPPLVAGSNEKLFF. The DNA for the CDR3 is TGTGCCAGCAGTGAACCTCCCCTTGTGGCTGGTTCTAATGAAAAACTGTTTTTT. The chain combines TRBV2 with TRBJ1-4, with unresolved D. The CDR3 is made up of 18 amino acids. The V gene lost 2 bases and the J gene lost 3 bases, with 19 bases spanning the gap. The germline V gene encodes CDR1 SNHLY and CDR2 FYNNEI.

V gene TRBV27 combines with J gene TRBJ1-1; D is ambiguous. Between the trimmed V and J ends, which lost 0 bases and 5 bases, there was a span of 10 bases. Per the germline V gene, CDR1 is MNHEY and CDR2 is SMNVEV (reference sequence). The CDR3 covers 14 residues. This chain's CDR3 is CASSLSRTWTEAFF. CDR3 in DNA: TGTGCCAGCAGTTTATCCCGTACATGGACTGAAGCTTTCTTT.

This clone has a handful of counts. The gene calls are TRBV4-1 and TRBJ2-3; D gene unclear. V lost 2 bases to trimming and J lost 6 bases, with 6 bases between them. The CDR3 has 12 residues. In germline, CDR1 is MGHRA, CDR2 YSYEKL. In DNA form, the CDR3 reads TGCGCCAGCAGCCAAAATCAGGATACGCAGTATTTT. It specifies CASSQNQDTQYF.

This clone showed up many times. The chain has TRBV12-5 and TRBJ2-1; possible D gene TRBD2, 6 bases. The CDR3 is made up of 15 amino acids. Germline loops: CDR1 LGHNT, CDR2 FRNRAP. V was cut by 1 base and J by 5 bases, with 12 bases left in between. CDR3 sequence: CASGLARDSNNEQFF. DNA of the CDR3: TGTGCTAGTGGTTTGGCTCGGGACTCAAACAATGAGCAGTTCTTC. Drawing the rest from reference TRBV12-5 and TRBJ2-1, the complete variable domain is DARVTQTPRHKVTEMGQEVTMRCQPILGHNTVFWYRQTMMQGLELLAYFRNRAPLDDSGMPKDRFSAEMPDATLATLKIQPSEPRDSAVYFCASGLARDSNNEQFFGPGTRLTVL.

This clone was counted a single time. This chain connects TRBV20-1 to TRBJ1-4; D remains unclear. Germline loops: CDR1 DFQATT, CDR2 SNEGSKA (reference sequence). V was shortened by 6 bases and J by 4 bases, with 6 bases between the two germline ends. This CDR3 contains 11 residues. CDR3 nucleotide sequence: TGCAGTGCCACTCATAATGAAAAACTGTTTTTT. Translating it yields CSATHNEKLFF.